These 28 T cell receptor beta chains were sequenced from one sample in a study of blood T cell repertoires in COVID-19. The method was immunoSEQ multiplex PCR; TCRdb's version includes in-frame clones alone and lacks a portion of them. The sample has about 100,000 clones; around nine tenths are singletons. Sequences were obtained from peripheral blood. The receptors derive from a human donor in a cohort sampled during active COVID-19.

This chain links TRBV11-2 with TRBJ2-5, with 7 bases aligning to TRBD1. CDR3 size: 16 residues. V was pared by 0 bases and J by 2 bases, with 6 bases of the junction left unmatched. CDR1 SGHAT and CDR2 FQNNGV come from the germline V gene. CDR3 coding DNA: TGTGCCAGCAGCTTAGAAAAAGACAGGGTTCAAGAGACCCAGTACTTC. Protein product: CASSLEKDRVQETQYF.

The V call is TRBV29-1, the J call TRBJ1-1; D call uncertain. Germline V gene lookup returns CDR1 SQVTM and CDR2 ANQGSEA. The CDR3 totals 11 residues. V was trimmed by 2 bases and J by 9 bases, leaving 10 bases between them. The CDR3 loop reads CSVEPSPKAFF. CDR3 nucleotide sequence: TGCAGCGTTGAACCTTCTCCTAAAGCTTTCTTT.

The rearrangement joins TRBV5-8 to TRBJ2-6, with a tentative D call TRBD2 (5 bases). V dropped 0 bases and J dropped 0 bases, with 13 bases sitting between them. CDR1 is SGHTS, CDR2 YDEGEE, per germline. CDR3 length: 18 residues. CDR3 DNA sequence: TGTGCCAGCAGCTTGGGGCGGGCGGGCAGCTCTGGGGCCAACGTCCTGACTTTC. Its protein product is CASSLGRAGSSGANVLTF.

This chain links TRBV12-3 or TRBV12-4 with TRBJ2-3; maybe TRBD2 (6 bases). V dropped 3 bases and J dropped 4 bases, with 8 bases sitting between them. This CDR3 region has 13 residues. CDR3 nucleotides: TGTGCCAGCAGTTTCACGGGGGCAGATACGCAGTATTTT. Its protein product is CASSFTGADTQYF.

This clone was seen just once. CDR3 nucleotides: TGTGCCAGCAGTGACCCCAGCACGATGGAGAATGAGCAGTTCTTC. Protein product: CASSDPSTMENEQFF. The chain uses TRBV28 and TRBJ2-1; D uncertain. Germline V gene sequence: CDR1 MDHEN, CDR2 SYDVKM. Trimming left V 5 bases short and J 7 bases short, with 18 bases between. CDR3 size: 15 residues.

The J gene is TRBJ2-4, the V gene TRBV12-1; the table's D gene call, TRBD2, was not cross checked with the DNA. TRBV12-1 is an annotated pseudogene. This CDR3 has 17 amino acids. This CDR3 reads CASSFAEAILAKNIQYF. DNA of the CDR3: TGTGCCAGCAGCTTTGCAGAGGCCATCTTAGCCAAAAACATTCAGTACTTC.

A single count supports this clone. The chain employs TRBV7-2 and TRBJ2-3; TRBD2 matches 13 bases. The CDR3 extends over 16 amino acids. The germline gives CDR1 SGHTA, CDR2 FQGNSA. Trimming at V came to 5 bases and at J to 2 bases, leaving 4 bases not matched to a gene. The CDR3 loop is CASSSGLAGVTDTQYF. The CDR3 coding sequence is TGTGCCAGCAGCAGCGGACTAGCGGGAGTCACAGATACGCAGTATTTT.

This chain uses TRBV5-1 with TRBJ2-7, with 8 bases that match TRBD2. The CDR3 loop spans 16 amino acids. Germline CDR1 reads SGHRS; CDR2 reads YFSETQ. V trimming: 5 bases; J trimming: 4 bases; junction bases outside the gene matches: 14. CDR3 coding DNA: TGCGCCAGCAGGTCAAGGACGGGACTAGTCGGTTACGAGCAGTACTTC. Its translation: CASRSRTGLVGYEQYF.

This chain uses TRBV19 with TRBJ2-1, with D possibly TRBD1 on 6 matching bases. Trimming shortened V by 10 bases and J by 2 bases, and 9 bases separated the two germline ends. The CDR3 runs to 12 residues. Germline V gene data show CDR1 as LNHDA and CDR2 as SQIVND (reference sequence). The CDR3 sequence is CATEGAYNEQFF. CDR3 coding DNA: TGTGCCACAGAGGGGGCCTACAATGAGCAGTTCTTC.

J is TRBJ2-2 and V is TRBV2; D call uncertain. There are 16 residues in the CDR3. Trimming pared 2 bases from V and 2 bases from J, leaving 12 bases between. Looked up from germline, CDR1 is SNHLY and CDR2 is FYNNEI. The CDR3 bases are TGTGCCAGCAGTGAATCGTGGGCAAGTAACACCGGGGAGCTGTTTTTT. It encodes CASSESWASNTGELFF.

The chain links TRBV15 to TRBJ2-3; 8 bases fit TRBD2. The V gene's germline CDR1 is LNHNV and CDR2 YYDKDF (reference sequence). This CDR3 spans 18 amino acids. J lost 6 bases, V lost 1 base, and 15 bases had no gene match. The CDR3 coding sequence is TGTGCCACCAGCAGAGGAGGCCGGGGACTAGGGGTAGGTGATACGCAGTATTTT. Translated, it gives CATSRGGRGLGVGDTQYF.

The chain carries TRBV29-1 and TRBJ1-6; the D is unclear. Trimming cost V 6 bases and J 7 bases, with 13 bases left between them. CDR1 and CDR2 from the germline V gene are SQVTM and ANQGSEA. The CDR3 is 13 residues long. The CDR3 spells CSVRELRNSPLHF. CDR3 bases: TGCAGCGTCCGAGAACTTAGAAATTCACCCCTCCACTTT.

The chain employs TRBV7-8 and TRBJ1-5, with 10 nucleotides matching TRBD1. Germline V lookup: CDR1 SGHVS, CDR2 FQNEAQ. CDR3 length: 15 residues. The trim removed 5 bases at V and 5 bases at J, leaving 6 bases unmatched. The CDR3 loop reads CASSLDRGLDQPQHF. The CDR3 coding sequence is TGTGCCAGCAGCCTCGACAGGGGGCTCGATCAGCCCCAGCATTTT.

The V gene is TRBV6-5, the J gene TRBJ2-1; TRBD1 aligns across 8 bases. Unmatched junction bases numbered 3, after V lost 10 bases and J lost 1 base. This CDR3 comprises 13 residues. CDR1 is MNHEY and CDR2 is SVGAGI in the germline V gene. DNA for the CDR3: TGTGCCACTGACAGGGGTTCCTACAATGAGCAGTTCTTC. This encodes CATDRGSYNEQFF.

V is TRBV7-2 and J is TRBJ2-7, with 7 bases that match TRBD1. V shed 3 bases, J shed 3 bases, and the junction held 2 bases outside the gene matches. This CDR3 has 13 residues. Germline V gene sequence: CDR1 SGHTA, CDR2 FQGNSA. The CDR3 loop is CASSLGTVYEQYF. Written as DNA, the CDR3 is TGTGCCAGCAGCTTGGGGACAGTCTACGAGCAGTACTTC.

This rearrangement joins TRBV11-3 to TRBJ2-3; 9 nucleotides match TRBD2. Per germline, CDR1 SGHNT and CDR2 YENEEA. CDR3 length: 16 amino acids. The J segment lost 3 bases and the V segment lost 4 bases, leaving 8 bases of the junction unmatched. The CDR3 sequence: CASSWGSGGGTDTQYF. The CDR3 DNA reads TGTGCCAGCAGCTGGGGTAGCGGGGGAGGAACAGATACGCAGTATTTT.

CDR3 sequence (DNA): TGTGCCAGCAGCCCGGGCGGCGGGGCTTCTGAGCAGTTCTTC. This codes for CASSPGGGASEQFF. This chain connects TRBV7-2 to TRBJ2-1; TRBD2 might be the D (6 bases). V lost 5 bases and J 9 bases, leaving 17 bases between the germline ends. CDR3 size: 14 residues. Germline V gene lookup returns CDR1 SGHTA and CDR2 FQGNSA.

The chain carries TRBV9 and TRBJ2-2, with a weak D call TRBD2 (5 bases). The CDR3 extends over 13 amino acids. V was shortened by 3 bases and J by 5 bases, with 8 bases between the two germline ends. Germline CDR1 and CDR2: SGDLS and YYNGEE. The CDR3 DNA sequence: TGTGCCAGCAGCGCCCGGGGTACCGGGGAGCTGTTTTTT. Residues: CASSARGTGELFF.

The V gene is TRBV5-6, the J gene TRBJ2-2, with D uncertain. Germline loops: CDR1 SGHDT, CDR2 YYEEEE. The CDR3 covers 13 residues. Trimming took off 4 bases at V and 6 bases at J, with 10 bases between the two ends. The CDR3, as DNA: TGTGCCAGCAGCCCCTCTGAGGCCGGGGAGCTGTTTTTT. Protein: CASSPSEAGELFF.

The rearrangement uses TRBV7-9 and TRBJ2-5; D is uncertain. Germline assignment: CDR1 SEHNR and CDR2 FQNEAQ (reference sequence). Trimming shortened V by 3 bases and J by 5 bases, and 13 bases separated the two germline ends. This CDR3 is built from 14 residues. CDR3 bases: TGTGCCAGCAGCTTCCACTTTGGTCCGGAGACCCAGTACTTC. This sequence encodes CASSFHFGPETQYF.

This rearrangement joins TRBV6-5 to TRBJ2-5; 10 nucleotides align to TRBD2. Germline assignment: CDR1 MNHEY and CDR2 SVGAGI. The CDR3 runs to 14 residues. V dropped 5 bases and J dropped 5; count of bases not matched to a gene: 5. CDR3 DNA: TGTGCCAGCAGTAGCGGGGGGGCCGGGGAGACCCAGTACTTC. It translates to CASSSGGAGETQYF.

The genes are TRBV28 and TRBJ1-5; 7 nucleotides line up with TRBD1. The J segment lost 5 bases and the V segment lost 5 bases, leaving 9 bases of the junction unmatched. CDR1 and CDR2 from the germline V gene are MDHEN and SYDVKM. The CDR3 is 15 residues long. CDR3 coding DNA: TGTGCCAGCAGTCGGGACAGCACCGTTTATCAGCCCCAGCATTTT. It encodes CASSRDSTVYQPQHF. Variable domain in full (rest from reference TRBV28 and TRBJ1-5): DVKVTQSSRYLVKRTGEKVFLECVQDMDHENMFWYRQDPGLGLRLIYFSYDVKMKEKGDIPEGYSVSREKKERFSLILESASTNQTSMYLCASSRDSTVYQPQHFGDGTRLSIL.

The chain carries TRBV11-2 and TRBJ2-7; 10 bases are a match to TRBD2. V trimming: 0 bases; J trimming: 5 bases; junction bases outside the gene matches: 13. The CDR3 consists of 18 residues. CDR1 and CDR2 from the germline V gene are SGHAT and FQNNGV. The CDR3 is CASSLEASGGVILHEQYF. DNA of the CDR3: TGTGCCAGCAGCTTAGAGGCTAGCGGGGGCGTTATCCTCCACGAGCAGTACTTC.

This rearrangement joins TRBV6-2 or TRBV6-3 to TRBJ2-1, with TRBD2 matching over 7 bases. From germline, CDR1 is MNHEY and CDR2 SVGEGT. The CDR3 sequence is 14 residues long. J gave up 8 bases and V 4 bases, and 8 bases lay outside the gene matches. The CDR3: CASSLFREADEQFF. CDR3 nucleotide sequence: TGTGCCAGCAGTTTATTCCGGGAGGCAGATGAGCAGTTCTTC.

About this clone itself: Other DNA variants within this sample encode the same CDR3. The V gene is TRBV13, the J gene TRBJ1-2; D is ambiguous. CDR1 is PRHDT, CDR2 FYEKMQ, per germline (reference sequence). The V and J ends lost 4 bases and 5 bases respectively, with 17 bases between them. CDR3 length: 15 amino acids. DNA for the CDR3: TGTGCCAGCAGCTCCCCGACTCACGCTGATTATGGCTACACCTTC. It specifies CASSSPTHADYGYTF.

V is TRBV28 and J is TRBJ2-7; 9 bases agree with TRBD1. Germline CDR1 and CDR2: MDHEN and SYDVKM. The CDR3 length is 16 residues. V lost 0 bases and J lost 2; bases outside the gene matches: 5. Here the CDR3 DNA reads TGTGCCAGCAGTTTATGGGGAGGGGACAGGGCCTACGAGCAGTACTTC. Translated, it gives CASSLWGGDRAYEQYF.

This clone was seen just once. V and J are TRBV7-9 and TRBJ2-5; 11 bases line up with TRBD2. Germline V CDR1 and CDR2: SEHNR, FQNEAQ (reference sequence). There are 18 residues in the CDR3. After removal of 5 bases from V and 5 bases from J, the junction contained 16 bases not matched to a gene. This chain's CDR3 is CASSLSGGTSGSRETQYF. CDR3 in DNA: TGTGCCAGCAGCCTTTCGGGGGGGACTAGCGGATCAAGGGAGACCCAGTACTTC.

The V and J genes are TRBV5-4 and TRBJ2-3; 7 bases align to TRBD2. Germline assignment: CDR1 SGHNT and CDR2 YYREEE (reference sequence). The CDR3 consists of 16 residues. V shed 3 bases, J shed 5 bases, and the junction held 12 bases outside the gene matches. CDR3 sequence: CASSSTAGAVGDTQYF. CDR3 sequence (DNA): TGTGCCAGCAGCTCGACCGCGGGAGCGGTGGGAGATACGCAGTATTTT.